What follows describes a single T cell receptor beta chain. The record originates from a study of blood T cell repertoires in COVID-19. In the study overall: Acute and convalescent COVID-19 samples came from the United States, Italy and Spain. T cells, B-cell-depleted T cells, or PBMCs supplied cDNA or gDNA.

The CDR3 is 15 amino acids. The V gene's germline CDR1 is KGHDR and CDR2 SFDVKD. Trimming took 9 bases from V and 1 from J; bases not matched to a gene: 5. Original methodology: Counts of nucleated cells, estimated from reference gene primer amplification, were obtained. TCRdb's table, derived via immunoSEQ multiplex PCR, lists solely in-frame clones and lacks some. V, J and clone size are taken as reported in that table, and D and trimming were inferred from the DNA itself. This sample has 200,000 or so clones, with 60% to 80% found just once. The source of this sequence is a man aged 55-75 years with active or convalescent COVID-19. This chain joins TRBV24-1 and TRBJ2-5; 12 bases map to TRBD1. The sequenced sample was peripheral blood. The CDR3 DNA follows: TGTGCCACCCAGGGGACAGGGGGCCGCCAAGAGACCCAGTACTTC. It specifies CATQGTGGRQETQYF.